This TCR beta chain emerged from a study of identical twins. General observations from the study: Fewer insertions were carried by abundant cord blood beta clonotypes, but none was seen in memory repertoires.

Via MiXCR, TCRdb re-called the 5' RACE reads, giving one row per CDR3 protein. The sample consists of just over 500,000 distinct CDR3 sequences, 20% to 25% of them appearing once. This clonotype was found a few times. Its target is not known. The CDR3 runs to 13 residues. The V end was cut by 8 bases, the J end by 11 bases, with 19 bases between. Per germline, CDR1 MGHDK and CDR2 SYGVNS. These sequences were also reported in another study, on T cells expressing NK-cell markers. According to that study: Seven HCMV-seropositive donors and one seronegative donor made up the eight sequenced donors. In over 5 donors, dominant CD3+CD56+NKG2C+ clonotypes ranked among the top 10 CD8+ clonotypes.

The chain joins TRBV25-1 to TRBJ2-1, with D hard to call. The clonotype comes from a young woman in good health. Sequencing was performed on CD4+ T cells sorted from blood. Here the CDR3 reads CASGSPGGGKQFF. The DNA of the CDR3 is TGTGCCAGCGGCTCTCCGGGCGGCGGCAAGCAGTTCTTC.